This is a list of T cell receptor beta chains from one sample in a study of blood T cell repertoires in COVID-19. Measured with immunoSEQ multiplex PCR; TCRdb has only the in-frame clones, and not every one. The profile shows about 110,000 clones, around 83% of them singletons. The specimen sequenced was peripheral blood. The receptors stem from a woman between 65 and 79 years old with acute or convalescent COVID-19. Each CDR3 is given without its conserved first and last residue. Each record gives: V gene, J gene, CDR3 protein.

>TRBV2|TRBJ2-1
ASRPPEGAVIGEQF
>TRBV29-1|TRBJ2-5
SVRGTSHKETQY
>TRBV15|TRBJ1-5
ATSNGVSNQPQH
>TRBV5-8|TRBJ1-6
ASSLGQNNSPLH
>TRBV9|TRBJ2-7
ASSVTATSYEQY
>TRBV19|TRBJ1-2
ASSPASQGQTAYGYT
>TRBV28|TRBJ2-7
ASSLNYEQY
>TRBV4-2|TRBJ2-7
ASSQAPSGYEQY
>TRBV10-2|TRBJ2-1
ASSNGTGWDEQF
>TRBV12-3/TRBV12-4|TRBJ2-1
ASSLATGEQF
>TRBV27|TRBJ1-6
ASNWGGQYNSPLH
>TRBV6-2/TRBV6-3|TRBJ1-5
ASSSPGQGLNQPQH
>TRBV5-1|TRBJ1-6
ASSPGGTGSKRSPLH
>TRBV14|TRBJ1-3
ASSQDYGPGNTIY
>TRBV3-1/TRBV3-2|TRBJ2-3
ASSQVPVGQGITDTQY